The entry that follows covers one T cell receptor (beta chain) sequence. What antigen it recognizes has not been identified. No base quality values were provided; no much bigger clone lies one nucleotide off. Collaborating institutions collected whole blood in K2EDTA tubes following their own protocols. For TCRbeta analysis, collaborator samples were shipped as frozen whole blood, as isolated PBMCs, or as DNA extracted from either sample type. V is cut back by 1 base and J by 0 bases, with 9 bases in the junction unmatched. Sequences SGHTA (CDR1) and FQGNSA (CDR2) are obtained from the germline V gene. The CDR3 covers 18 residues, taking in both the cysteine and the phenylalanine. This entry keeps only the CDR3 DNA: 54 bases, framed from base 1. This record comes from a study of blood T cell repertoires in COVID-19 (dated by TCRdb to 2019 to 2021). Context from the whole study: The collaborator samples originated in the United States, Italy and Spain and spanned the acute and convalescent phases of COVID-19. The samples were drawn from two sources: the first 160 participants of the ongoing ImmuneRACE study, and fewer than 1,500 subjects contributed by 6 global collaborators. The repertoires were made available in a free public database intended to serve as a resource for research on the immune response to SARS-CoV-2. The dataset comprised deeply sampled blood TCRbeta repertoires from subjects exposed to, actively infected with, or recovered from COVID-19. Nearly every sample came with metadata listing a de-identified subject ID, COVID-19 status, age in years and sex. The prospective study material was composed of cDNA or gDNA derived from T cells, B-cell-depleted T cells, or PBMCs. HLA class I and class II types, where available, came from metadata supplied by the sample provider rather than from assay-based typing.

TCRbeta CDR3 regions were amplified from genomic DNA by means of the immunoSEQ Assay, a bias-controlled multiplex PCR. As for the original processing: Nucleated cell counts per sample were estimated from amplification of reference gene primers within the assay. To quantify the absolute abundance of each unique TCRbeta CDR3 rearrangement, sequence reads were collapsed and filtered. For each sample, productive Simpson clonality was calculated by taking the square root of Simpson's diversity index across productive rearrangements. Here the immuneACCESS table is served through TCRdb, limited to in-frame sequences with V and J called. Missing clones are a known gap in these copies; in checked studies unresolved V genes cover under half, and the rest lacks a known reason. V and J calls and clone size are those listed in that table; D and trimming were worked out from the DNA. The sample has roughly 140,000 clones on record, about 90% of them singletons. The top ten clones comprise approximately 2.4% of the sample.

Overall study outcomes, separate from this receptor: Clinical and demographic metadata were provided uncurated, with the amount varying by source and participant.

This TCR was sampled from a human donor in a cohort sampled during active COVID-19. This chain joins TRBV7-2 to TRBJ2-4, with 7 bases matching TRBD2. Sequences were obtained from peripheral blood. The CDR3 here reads CASSLVSAASGAKNIQYF. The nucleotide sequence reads TGTGCCAGCAGCTTAGTTTCGGCGGCTAGCGGAGCCAAAAACATTCAGTACTTC.